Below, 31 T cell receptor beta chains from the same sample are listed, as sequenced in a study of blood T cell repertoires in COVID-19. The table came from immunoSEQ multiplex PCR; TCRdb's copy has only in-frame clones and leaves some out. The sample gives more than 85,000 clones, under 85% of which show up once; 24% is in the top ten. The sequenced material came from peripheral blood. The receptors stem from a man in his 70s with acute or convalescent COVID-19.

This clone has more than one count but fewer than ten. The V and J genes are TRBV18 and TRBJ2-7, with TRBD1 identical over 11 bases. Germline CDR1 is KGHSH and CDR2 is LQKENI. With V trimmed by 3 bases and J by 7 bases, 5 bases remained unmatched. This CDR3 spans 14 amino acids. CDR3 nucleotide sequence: TGTGCCAGCTCACCTCGGGACAGGGGGAGGGAGCAGTACTTC. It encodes CASSPRDRGREQYF.

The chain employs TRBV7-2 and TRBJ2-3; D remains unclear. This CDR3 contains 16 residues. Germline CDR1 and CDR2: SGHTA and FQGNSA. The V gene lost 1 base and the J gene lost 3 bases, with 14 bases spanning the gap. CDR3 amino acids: CASSLVAGLGTDTQYF. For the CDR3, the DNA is TGTGCCAGCAGCTTAGTGGCAGGCCTTGGAACAGATACGCAGTATTTT.

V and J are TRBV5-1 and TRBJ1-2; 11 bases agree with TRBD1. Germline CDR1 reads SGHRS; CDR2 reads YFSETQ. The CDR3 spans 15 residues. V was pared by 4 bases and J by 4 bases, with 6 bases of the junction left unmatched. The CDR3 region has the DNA TGCGCCAGCAGCAGGGGACAGGGGGATGGCTATGGCTACACCTTC. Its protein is CASSRGQGDGYGYTF.

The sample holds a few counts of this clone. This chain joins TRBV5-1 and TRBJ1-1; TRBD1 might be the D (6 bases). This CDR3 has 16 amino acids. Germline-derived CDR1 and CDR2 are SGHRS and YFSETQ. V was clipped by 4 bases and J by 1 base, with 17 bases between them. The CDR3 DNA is TGCGCCAGCAGCAAAGGCGCCAGGGGACAGAACACTGAAGCTTTCTTT. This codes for CASSKGARGQNTEAFF. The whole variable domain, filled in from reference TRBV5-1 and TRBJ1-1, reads KAGVTQTPRYLIKTRGQQVTLSCSPISGHRSVSWYQQTPGQGLQFLFEYFSETQRNKGNFPGRFSGRQFSNSRSEMNVSTLELGDSALYLCASSKGARGQNTEAFFGQGTRLTVV.

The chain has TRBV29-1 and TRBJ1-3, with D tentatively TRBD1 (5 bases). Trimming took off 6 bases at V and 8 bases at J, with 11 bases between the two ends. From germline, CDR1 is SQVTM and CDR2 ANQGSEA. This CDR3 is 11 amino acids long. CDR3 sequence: CSVTQGHTIYF. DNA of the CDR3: TGCAGCGTCACCCAGGGCCACACCATATATTTT. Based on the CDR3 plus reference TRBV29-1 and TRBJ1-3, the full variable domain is SAVISQKPSRDICQRGTSLTIQCQVDSQVTMMFWYRQQPGQSLTLIATANQGSEATYESGFVIDKFPISRPNLTFSTLTVSNMSPEDSSIYLCSVTQGHTIYFGEGSWLTVV.

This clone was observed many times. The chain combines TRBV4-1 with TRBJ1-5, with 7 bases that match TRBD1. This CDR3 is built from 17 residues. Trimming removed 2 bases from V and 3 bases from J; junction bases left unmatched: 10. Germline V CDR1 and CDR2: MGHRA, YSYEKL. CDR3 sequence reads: CASSQRISRGPNQPQHF. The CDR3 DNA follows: TGCGCCAGCAGCCAACGGATTTCTAGGGGGCCCAATCAGCCCCAGCATTTT.

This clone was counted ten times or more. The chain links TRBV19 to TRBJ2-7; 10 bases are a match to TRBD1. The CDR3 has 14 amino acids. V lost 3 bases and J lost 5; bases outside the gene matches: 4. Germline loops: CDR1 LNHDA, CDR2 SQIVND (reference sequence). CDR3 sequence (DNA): TGTGCCAGTAGTATCGACAGGGGGCAGAACGAGCAGTACTTC. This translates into CASSIDRGQNEQYF.

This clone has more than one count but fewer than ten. CDR3 sequence: CASTSQGVEGYTF. The CDR3 region has the DNA TGTGCCAGCACCTCTCAGGGGGTGGAGGGCTACACCTTC. This chain joins TRBV12-3 or TRBV12-4 and TRBJ1-2; 7 positions match TRBD1. V shed 7 bases and J 8 bases; nucleotides not matched to a gene: 10. The CDR3 has 13 residues.

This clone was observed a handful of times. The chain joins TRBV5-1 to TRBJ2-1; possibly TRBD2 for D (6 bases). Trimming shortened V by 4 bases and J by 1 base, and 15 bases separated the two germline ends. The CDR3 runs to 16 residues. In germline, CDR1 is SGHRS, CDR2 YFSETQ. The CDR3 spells CASSLDSGASYNEQFF. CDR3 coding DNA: TGCGCCAGCAGCCTAGATTCGGGAGCATCCTACAATGAGCAGTTCTTC.

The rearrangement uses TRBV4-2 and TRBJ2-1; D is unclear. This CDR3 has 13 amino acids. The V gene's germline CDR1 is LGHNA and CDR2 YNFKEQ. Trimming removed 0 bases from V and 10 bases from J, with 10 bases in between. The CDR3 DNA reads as TGTGCCAGCAGCCAAGACCCCCTGCAGGAGCAGTTCTTC. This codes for CASSQDPLQEQFF.

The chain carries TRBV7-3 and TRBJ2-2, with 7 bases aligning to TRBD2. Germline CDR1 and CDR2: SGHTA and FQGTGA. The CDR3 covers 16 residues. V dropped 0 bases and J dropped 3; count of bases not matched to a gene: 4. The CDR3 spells CASSLTSLADTGELFF. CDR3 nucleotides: TGTGCCAGCAGCTTAACTAGCCTAGCGGACACCGGGGAGCTGTTTTTT.

CDR3 in DNA: TGCGCCAGTCGAGCGGGAAGGAATTACGAGCAGTACTTC. Its protein is CASRAGRNYEQYF. This chain uses TRBV10-2 with TRBJ2-7; 7 bases agree with TRBD2. CDR3 length equals 13 residues. The germline gives CDR1 WSHSY, CDR2 SAAADI. V was pared by 9 bases and J by 4 bases, with 9 bases of the junction left unmatched.

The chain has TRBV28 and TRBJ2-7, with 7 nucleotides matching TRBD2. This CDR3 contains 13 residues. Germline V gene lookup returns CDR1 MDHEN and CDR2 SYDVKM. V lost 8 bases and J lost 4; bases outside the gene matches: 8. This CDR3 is CASGLAVVYEQYF. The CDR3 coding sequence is TGTGCCAGCGGGCTAGCGGTAGTATACGAGCAGTACTTC.

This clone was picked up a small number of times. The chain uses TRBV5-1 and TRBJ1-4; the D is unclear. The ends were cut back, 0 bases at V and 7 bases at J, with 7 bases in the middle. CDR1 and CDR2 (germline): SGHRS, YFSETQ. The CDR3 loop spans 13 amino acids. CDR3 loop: CASSLASGEKLFF. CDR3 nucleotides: TGCGCCAGCAGCTTGGCGTCGGGTGAAAAACTGTTTTTT.

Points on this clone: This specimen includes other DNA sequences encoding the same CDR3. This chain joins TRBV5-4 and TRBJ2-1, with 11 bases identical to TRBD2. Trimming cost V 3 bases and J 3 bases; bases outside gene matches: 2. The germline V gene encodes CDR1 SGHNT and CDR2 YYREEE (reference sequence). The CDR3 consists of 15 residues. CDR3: CASSSTSGSYNEQFF. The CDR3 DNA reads TGTGCCAGCAGCTCCACTAGCGGGAGCTACAATGAGCAGTTCTTC.

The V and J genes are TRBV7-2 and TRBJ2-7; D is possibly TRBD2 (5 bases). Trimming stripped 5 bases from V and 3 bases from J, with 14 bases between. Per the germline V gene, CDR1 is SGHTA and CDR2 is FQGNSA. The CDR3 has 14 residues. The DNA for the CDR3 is TGTGCCAGCAGCGTATCCGGGGAAGGCTACGAGCAGTACTTC. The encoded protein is CASSVSGEGYEQYF.

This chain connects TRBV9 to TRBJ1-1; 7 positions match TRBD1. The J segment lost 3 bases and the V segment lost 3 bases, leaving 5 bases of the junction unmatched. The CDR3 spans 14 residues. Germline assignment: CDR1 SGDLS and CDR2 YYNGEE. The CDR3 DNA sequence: TGTGCCAGCAGCGGATCCCAGGGGGACACTGAAGCTTTCTTT. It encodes CASSGSQGDTEAFF.

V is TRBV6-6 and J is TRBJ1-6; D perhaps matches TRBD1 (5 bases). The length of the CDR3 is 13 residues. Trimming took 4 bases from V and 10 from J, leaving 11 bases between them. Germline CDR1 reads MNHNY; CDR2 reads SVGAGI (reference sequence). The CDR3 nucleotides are TGTGCCAGCAGTTTATCGGGGGGATCACCCCTCCACTTT. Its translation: CASSLSGGSPLHF.

The CDR3: CASSLGMFRDIYEQFF. In nucleotides, the CDR3 is TGCGCCAGCAGCTTGGGGATGTTTAGGGACATCTATGAGCAGTTCTTC. The chain combines TRBV5-1 with TRBJ2-1; D possibly corresponds to TRBD1 (6 bases). The CDR3 totals 16 residues. The V and J ends lost 0 bases and 8 bases respectively, with 18 bases between them. Germline CDR1 reads SGHRS; CDR2 reads YFSETQ.

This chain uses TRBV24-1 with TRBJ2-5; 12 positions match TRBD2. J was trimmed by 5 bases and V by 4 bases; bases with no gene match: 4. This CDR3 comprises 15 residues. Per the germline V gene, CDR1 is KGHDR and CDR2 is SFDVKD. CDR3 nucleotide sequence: TGTGCCACCAGTGACTGGACTAGCGGGACGGAGACCCAGTACTTC. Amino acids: CATSDWTSGTETQYF.

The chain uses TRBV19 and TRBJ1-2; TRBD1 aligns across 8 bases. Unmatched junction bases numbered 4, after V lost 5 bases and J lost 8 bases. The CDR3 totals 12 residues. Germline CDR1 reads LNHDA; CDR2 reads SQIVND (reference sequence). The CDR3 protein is CASSPGGRGYTF. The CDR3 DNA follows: TGTGCCAGTAGTCCAGGGGGCCGCGGCTACACCTTC.

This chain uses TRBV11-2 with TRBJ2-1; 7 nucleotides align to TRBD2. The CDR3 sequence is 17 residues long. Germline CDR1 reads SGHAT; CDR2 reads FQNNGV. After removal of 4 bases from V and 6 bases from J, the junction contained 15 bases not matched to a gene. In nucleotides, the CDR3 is TGTGCCAGCAGCTCCCCCCCAATTTCGGCGGGAGCCAATGAGCAGTTCTTC. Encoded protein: CASSSPPISAGANEQFF.

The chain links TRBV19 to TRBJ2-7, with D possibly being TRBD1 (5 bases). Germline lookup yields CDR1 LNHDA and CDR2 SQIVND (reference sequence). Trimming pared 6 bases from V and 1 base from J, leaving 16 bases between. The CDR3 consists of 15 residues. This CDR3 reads CASSPKPDTSYEQYF. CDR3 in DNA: TGTGCCAGTAGCCCAAAGCCGGACACTTCCTACGAGCAGTACTTC.

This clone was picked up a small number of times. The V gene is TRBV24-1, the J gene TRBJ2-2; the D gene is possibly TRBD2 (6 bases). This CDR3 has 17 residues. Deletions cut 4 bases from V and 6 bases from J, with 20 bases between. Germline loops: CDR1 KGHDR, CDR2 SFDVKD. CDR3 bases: TGTGCCACCAGTGACCCGGGGGTTAGGGATCGGTCCGGGGAGCTGTTTTTT. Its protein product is CATSDPGVRDRSGELFF.

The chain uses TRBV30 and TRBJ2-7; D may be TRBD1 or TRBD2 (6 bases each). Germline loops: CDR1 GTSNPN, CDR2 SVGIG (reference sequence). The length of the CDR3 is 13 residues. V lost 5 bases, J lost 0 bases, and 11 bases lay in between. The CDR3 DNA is TGTGCCTGGGGCGGGACATACTCCTACGAGCAGTACTTC. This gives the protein CAWGGTYSYEQYF.

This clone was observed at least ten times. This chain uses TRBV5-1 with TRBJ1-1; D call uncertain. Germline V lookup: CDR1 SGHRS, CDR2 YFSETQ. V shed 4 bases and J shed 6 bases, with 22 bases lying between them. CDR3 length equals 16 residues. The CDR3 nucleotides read TGCGCCAGCAGCCCCGGGGTTGGGATCGGGTGGTCTGAAGCTTTCTTT. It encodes CASSPGVGIGWSEAFF.

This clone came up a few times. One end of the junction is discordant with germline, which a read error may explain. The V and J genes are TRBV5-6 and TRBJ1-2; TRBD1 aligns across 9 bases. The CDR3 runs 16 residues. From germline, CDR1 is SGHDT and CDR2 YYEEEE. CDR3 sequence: CASSLVGEGQGYDYTF. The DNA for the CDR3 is TGTGCCAGCAGCTTGGTCGGTGAGGGACAGGGTTATGACTACACCTTC.

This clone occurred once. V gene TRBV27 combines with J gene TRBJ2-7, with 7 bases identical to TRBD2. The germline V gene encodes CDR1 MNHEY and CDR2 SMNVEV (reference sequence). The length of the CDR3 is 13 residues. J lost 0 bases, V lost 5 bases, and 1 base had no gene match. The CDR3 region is CASSRGSSYEQYF. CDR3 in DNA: TGTGCCAGCAGTCGCGGGAGCTCCTACGAGCAGTACTTC.

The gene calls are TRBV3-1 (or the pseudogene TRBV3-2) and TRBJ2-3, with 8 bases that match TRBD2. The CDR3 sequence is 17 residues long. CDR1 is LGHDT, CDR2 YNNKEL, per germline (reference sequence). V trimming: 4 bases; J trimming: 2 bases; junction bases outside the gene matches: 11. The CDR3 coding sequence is TGTGCCAGCAGCCCCCTAGCGGGTAGCGGGACCACAGATACGCAGTATTTT. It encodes CASSPLAGSGTTDTQYF.

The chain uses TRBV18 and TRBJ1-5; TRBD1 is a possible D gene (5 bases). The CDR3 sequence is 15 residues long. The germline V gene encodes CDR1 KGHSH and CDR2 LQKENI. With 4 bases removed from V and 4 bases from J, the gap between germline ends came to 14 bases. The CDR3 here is CASSQLKGVNQPQHF. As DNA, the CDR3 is TGTGCCAGCTCACAGCTCAAAGGGGTTAATCAGCCCCAGCATTTT.

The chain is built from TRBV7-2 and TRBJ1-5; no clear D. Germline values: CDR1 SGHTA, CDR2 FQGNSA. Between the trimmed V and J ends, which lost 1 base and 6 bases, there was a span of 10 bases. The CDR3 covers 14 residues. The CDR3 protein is CASSLESSSQPQHF. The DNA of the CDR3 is TGTGCCAGCAGCTTAGAATCGAGTTCTCAGCCCCAGCATTTT.